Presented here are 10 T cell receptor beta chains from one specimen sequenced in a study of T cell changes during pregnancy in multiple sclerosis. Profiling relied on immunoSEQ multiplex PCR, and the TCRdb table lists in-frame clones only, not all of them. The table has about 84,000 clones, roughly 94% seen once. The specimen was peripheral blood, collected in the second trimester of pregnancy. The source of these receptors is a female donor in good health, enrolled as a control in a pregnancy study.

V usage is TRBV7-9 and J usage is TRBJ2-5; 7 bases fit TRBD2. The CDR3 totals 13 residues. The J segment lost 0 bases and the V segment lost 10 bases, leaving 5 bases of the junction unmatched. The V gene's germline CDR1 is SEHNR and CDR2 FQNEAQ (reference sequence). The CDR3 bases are TGTGCCATACCACTAGCGAACCAAGAGACCCAGTACTTC. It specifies CAIPLANQETQYF.

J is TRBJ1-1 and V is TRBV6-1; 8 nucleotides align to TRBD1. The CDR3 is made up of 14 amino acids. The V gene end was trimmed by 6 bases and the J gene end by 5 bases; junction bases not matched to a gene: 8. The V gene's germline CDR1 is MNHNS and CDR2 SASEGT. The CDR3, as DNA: TGTGCCAGCAGGAACTCAGGGGGCGCGACTGAAGCTTTCTTT. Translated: CASRNSGGATEAFF.

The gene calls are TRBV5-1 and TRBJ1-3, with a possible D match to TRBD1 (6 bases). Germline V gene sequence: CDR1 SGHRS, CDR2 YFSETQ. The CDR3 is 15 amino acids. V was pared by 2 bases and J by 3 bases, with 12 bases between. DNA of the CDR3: TGCGCCAGCAGCTTCGCGACAGGAGGTGGAAACACCATATATTTT. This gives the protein CASSFATGGGNTIYF.

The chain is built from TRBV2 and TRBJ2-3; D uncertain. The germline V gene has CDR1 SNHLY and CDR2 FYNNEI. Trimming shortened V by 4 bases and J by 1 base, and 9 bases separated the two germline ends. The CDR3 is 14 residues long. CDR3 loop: CASSAVSGTDTQYF. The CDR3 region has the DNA TGTGCCAGCAGTGCGGTTTCCGGCACAGATACGCAGTATTTT.

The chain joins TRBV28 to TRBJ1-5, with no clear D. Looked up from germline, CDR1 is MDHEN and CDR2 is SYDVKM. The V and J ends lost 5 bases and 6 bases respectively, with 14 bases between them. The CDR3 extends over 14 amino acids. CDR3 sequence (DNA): TGTGCCAGCAGTCCGGACTTCCCGGGTCAGCCCCAGCATTTT. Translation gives CASSPDFPGQPQHF.

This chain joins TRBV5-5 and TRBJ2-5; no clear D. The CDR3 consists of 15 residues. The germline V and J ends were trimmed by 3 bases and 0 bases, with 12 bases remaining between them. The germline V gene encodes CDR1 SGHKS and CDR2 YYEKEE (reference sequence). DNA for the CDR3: TGTGCCAGCAGCTCCCCCTGGGCATACCAAGAGACCCAGTACTTC. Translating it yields CASSSPWAYQETQYF.

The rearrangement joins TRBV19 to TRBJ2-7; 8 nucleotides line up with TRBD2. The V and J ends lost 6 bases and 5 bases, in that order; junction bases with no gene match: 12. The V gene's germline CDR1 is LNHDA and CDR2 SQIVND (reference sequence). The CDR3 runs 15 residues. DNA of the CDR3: TGTGCCAGTAGCCTTAGGGGGGGACTAGTTCACGAGCAGTACTTC. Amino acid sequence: CASSLRGGLVHEQYF.

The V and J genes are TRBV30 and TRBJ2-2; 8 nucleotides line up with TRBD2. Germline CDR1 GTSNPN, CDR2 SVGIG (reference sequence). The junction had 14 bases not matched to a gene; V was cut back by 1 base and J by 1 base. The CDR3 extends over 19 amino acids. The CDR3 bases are TGTGCCTGGAGTGAACCCCCTTTTGAAAGCGGGAGGAACACCGGGGAGCTGTTTTTT. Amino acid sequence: CAWSEPPFESGRNTGELFF.

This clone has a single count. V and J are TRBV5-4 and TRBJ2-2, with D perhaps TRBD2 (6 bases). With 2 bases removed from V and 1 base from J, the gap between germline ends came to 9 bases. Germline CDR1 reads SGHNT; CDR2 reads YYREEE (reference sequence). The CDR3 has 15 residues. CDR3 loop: CASSFVRENTGELFF. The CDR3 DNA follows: TGTGCCAGCAGCTTCGTGCGGGAGAACACCGGGGAGCTGTTTTTT.

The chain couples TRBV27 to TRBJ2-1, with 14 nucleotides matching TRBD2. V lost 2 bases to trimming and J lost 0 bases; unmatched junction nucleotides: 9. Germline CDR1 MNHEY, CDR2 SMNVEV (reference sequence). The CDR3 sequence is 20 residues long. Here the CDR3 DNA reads TGTGCCAGCAGTTTAATGCAACCGGGACTAGCGGGAGTCTCCTACAATGAGCAGTTCTTC. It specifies CASSLMQPGLAGVSYNEQFF.